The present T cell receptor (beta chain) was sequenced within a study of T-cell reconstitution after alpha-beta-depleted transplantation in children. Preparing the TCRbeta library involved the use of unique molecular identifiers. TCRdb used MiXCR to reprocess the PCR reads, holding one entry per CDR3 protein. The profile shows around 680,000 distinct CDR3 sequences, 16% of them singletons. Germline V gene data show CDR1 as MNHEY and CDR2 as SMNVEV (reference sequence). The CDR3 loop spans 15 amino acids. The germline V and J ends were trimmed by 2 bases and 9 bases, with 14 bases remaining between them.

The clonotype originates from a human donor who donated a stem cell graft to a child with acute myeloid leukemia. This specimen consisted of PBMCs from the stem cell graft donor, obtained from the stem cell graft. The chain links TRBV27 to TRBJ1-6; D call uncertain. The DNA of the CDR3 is TGTGCCAGCAGTTTACGTCCAGGATCGGGTTCACCCCTCCACTTT. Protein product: CASSLRPGSGSPLHF.